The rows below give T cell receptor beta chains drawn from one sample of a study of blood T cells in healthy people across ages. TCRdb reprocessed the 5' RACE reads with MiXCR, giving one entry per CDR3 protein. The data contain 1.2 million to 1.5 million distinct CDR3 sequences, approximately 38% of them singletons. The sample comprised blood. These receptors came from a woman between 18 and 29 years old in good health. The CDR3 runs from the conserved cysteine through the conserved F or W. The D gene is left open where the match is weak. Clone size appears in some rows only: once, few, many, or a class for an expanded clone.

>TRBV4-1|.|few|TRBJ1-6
CASSQTIGEGSPLHF
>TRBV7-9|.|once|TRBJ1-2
CTSSLGRDEGYTF
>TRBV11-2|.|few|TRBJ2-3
CASRRNPRTNTDTQYF
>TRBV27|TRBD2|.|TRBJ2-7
CASSHDLAGVSHEQYF
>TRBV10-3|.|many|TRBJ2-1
CAISESGDEQFF
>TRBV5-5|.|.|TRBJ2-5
CASSVGDTVGEQYF
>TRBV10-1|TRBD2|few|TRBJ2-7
CASSESSSGDNEQYF
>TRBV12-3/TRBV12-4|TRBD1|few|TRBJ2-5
CASSLYRGPQETQYF
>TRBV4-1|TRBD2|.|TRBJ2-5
CASSQPTSGSWETQYF
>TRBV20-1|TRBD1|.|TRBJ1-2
CSALPTGGRRIHGYTF
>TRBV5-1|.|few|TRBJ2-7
CASSLAASEQYF
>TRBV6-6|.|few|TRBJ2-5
CASPHTRYGGGQTETQYF
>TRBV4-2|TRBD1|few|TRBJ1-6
CASSLTGGEYNSPLHF
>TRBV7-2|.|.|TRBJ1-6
CASSEQTNSPLHF
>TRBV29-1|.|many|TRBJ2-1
CSASSLEGLDEQFF
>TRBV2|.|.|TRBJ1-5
CASSAHRASNQPQHF
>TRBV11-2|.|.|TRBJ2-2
CASSLEDLTEGYNTGELFF
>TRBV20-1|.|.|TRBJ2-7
CSASPIGEQYF
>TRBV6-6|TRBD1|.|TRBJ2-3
CASSGTGLDTQYF
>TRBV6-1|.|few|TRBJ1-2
CASSHPGVGEGYTF
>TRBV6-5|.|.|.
CASSSEGSGSYNEQYF
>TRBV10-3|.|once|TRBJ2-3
CAIEQSTVQYF
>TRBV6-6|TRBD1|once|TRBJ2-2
CASDTGGHGELFF